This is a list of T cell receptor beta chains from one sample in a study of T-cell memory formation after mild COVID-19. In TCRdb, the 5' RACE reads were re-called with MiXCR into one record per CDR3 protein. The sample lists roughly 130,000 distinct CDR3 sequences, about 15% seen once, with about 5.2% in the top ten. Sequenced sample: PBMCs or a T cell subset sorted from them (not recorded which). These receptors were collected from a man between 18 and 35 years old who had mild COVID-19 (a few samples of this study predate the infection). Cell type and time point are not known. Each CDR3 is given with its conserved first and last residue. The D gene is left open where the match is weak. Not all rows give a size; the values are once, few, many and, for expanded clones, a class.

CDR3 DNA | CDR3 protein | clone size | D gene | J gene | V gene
TGTGCCAGCAGCACAGAAGCTAACTATGGCTACACCTTC | CASSTEANYGYTF | . | . | TRBJ1-2 | TRBV7-9
TGTGCCTGGGCCACACAGGCGGGTAATGAGCAGTTCTTC | CAWATQAGNEQFF | . | . | TRBJ2-1 | TRBV30
TGTGCCAGCAGCCGGACAGGGACCCCCGCAGGCCATGGCTACACCTTC | CASSRTGTPAGHGYTF | few | TRBD1 | TRBJ1-2 | TRBV6-5
TGCAGTGCCCCACGCCAGGGGGCGTTGAATGAGCAGTTCTTC | CSAPRQGALNEQFF | . | TRBD1 | TRBJ2-1 | TRBV20-1
TGTGCCAGCAGCGTAGTGAGACAGGGGAACACTGAAGCTTTCTTT | CASSVVRQGNTEAFF | few | TRBD1 | TRBJ1-1 | TRBV9
TGTGCCAGCAGCTTTACTAGCGGGGTCTACGAGCAGTACTTC | CASSFTSGVYEQYF | . | TRBD2 | TRBJ2-7 | TRBV7-2
TGTGCCAGCAGCTCCAAGACAGGGCTCGAGCAGTACTTC | CASSSKTGLEQYF | . | TRBD1 | TRBJ2-7 | TRBV7-2
TGCAGTGGGGGACAGAATAATGAAAAACTGTTTTTT | CSGGQNNEKLFF | few | TRBD1 | TRBJ1-4 | TRBV20-1
TGTGCCAGCAGCATCTCTGGAAACACCATATATTTT | CASSISGNTIYF | few | . | TRBJ1-3 | TRBV6-2/TRBV6-3
TGTGCCAGCGAACGCACTGAAGCTTTCTTT | CASERTEAFF | few | . | TRBJ1-1 | TRBV18
TGTGCCAGCGGTCCTTTGGGCGGGGGGCAAGGAGATACGCAGTATTTT | CASGPLGGGQGDTQYF | few | TRBD2 | TRBJ2-3 | TRBV12-3/TRBV12-4
TGTGCCAGCAGCCAAGCAGGGGTCTGGGGCTACACCTTC | CASSQAGVWGYTF | . | . | TRBJ1-2 | TRBV14
TGCAGTGCTACCCCCCCCGATCGTTGGGAAAAACTGTTTTTT | CSATPPDRWEKLFF | . | . | TRBJ1-4 | TRBV20-1
TGTGCCAGCAGCTTAGAAGGAACCCGTTACAATGAGCAGTTCTTC | CASSLEGTRYNEQFF | . | . | TRBJ2-1 | TRBV7-2
TGTGCCACCAGTGATGGGGGAGGTAGCGGAGGCTGGGGCACAGATACGCAGTATTTT | CATSDGGGSGGWGTDTQYF | few | . | TRBJ2-3 | TRBV24-1
TGTGCCAGCAGCTTAGATTATGGTTCACCCCTCCACTTT | CASSLDYGSPLHF | . | . | TRBJ1-6 | TRBV7-9
TGTGCCAGCAGCCAGGGGGCGGGGGCCCGCACAGATACGCAGTATTTT | CASSQGAGARTDTQYF | few | . | TRBJ2-3 | TRBV7-9
TGCAGCGCCCGCGAGGGAGAGACCCAGTACTTC | CSAREGETQYF | . | . | TRBJ2-5 | TRBV29-1
TGTGCCAGCTCACCACTCCCCACAGTCGAGCAGTACTTC | CASSPLPTVEQYF | . | . | TRBJ2-7 | TRBV18
TGTGCCACCAGCAGAGGGGACCTAGCGGAGAACACTGAAGCTTTCTTT | CATSRGDLAENTEAFF | . | . | TRBJ1-1 | TRBV15
TGTGCCAGCAGTTTTCTAGCGGGGGGGTCCCAAGAGACCCAGTACTTC | CASSFLAGGSQETQYF | few | TRBD2 | TRBJ2-5 | TRBV12-3/TRBV12-4
TGTGCCTGGAGTGTAACGGCCAGCTATGGCTACACCTTC | CAWSVTASYGYTF | . | . | TRBJ1-2 | TRBV30
TGCGCCAGCAGCTCCCGGGAATACGAGCAGTACTTC | CASSSREYEQYF | . | . | TRBJ2-7 | TRBV5-1
TGCAGCGCCCCCCGGGGACAGGGCACAGATACGCAGTATTTT | CSAPRGQGTDTQYF | . | TRBD1 | TRBJ2-3 | TRBV29-1
TGTGCCAGCAGTCCCACTGGGAATCAGCCCCAGCATTTT | CASSPTGNQPQHF | many | . | TRBJ1-5 | TRBV7-9
TGCGCCAGCAGCTTGGGGGGACCCAATCAGCCCCAGCATTTT | CASSLGGPNQPQHF | few | . | TRBJ1-5 | TRBV5-1
TGTGCCAGCAGCTTTGGACAGACCTACGAGCAGTACTTC | CASSFGQTYEQYF | few | . | TRBJ2-7 | TRBV7-6
TGTGCCAGTACCCGAGTAGGGGGCTCTCGGGAGACCCAGTACTTC | CASTRVGGSRETQYF | few | TRBD1 | TRBJ2-5 | TRBV19
TGTGCCAGCAGCTTAGTTGGGGGGGCGTTTGGTGAGCAGTTCTTC | CASSLVGGAFGEQFF | few | . | TRBJ2-1 | TRBV11-3
TGCAGCGTGGATGGACAGGCCAACACTGAAGCTTTCTTT | CSVDGQANTEAFF | few | TRBD1 | TRBJ1-1 | TRBV29-1
TGTGCCAGCAGGCCCAGAGCCAGTTATGGCTACACCTTC | CASRPRASYGYTF | few | . | TRBJ1-2 | TRBV6-5
TGTGCCTTCCCCCCGGGGCAGGCTGACGAGCAGTACTTC | CAFPPGQADEQYF | . | . | TRBJ2-7 | TRBV30
TGCGCCAGCAGCCAAGGGGACCGTAACTCTGGAAACACCATATATTTT | CASSQGDRNSGNTIYF | . | . | TRBJ1-3 | TRBV4-3
TGTGCCAGCAGCTTAGGGGCAGGTTCTAATGAAAAACTGTTTTTT | CASSLGAGSNEKLFF | few | . | TRBJ1-4 | TRBV7-6
TGTGCCAGCAGCCAAGGGCAGGGGAATTGGCCCCAGCATTTT | CASSQGQGNWPQHF | . | . | TRBJ1-5 | TRBV4-2
TGTGCCAGCAGCTCGCAGGGGGGCGCGGACACTGAAGCTTTCTTT | CASSSQGGADTEAFF | . | TRBD1 | TRBJ1-1 | TRBV7-2
TGTGCCAGCAGCCGTTACGGGGGATCCTACCAAGAGACCCAGTACTTC | CASSRYGGSYQETQYF | few | . | TRBJ2-5 | TRBV7-7
TGTGCCAGCGGCTGGGACGGAGCGGATCAGCCCCAGCATTTT | CASGWDGADQPQHF | few | . | TRBJ1-5 | TRBV3-1
TGTGCCAGCAGTTGGGGGGCCGGAACTGAAGCTTTCTTT | CASSWGAGTEAFF | . | . | TRBJ1-1 | TRBV12-3/TRBV12-4
TGCGCCAGCAGCTTGGCAGGGACGTGGGTCCTGACTTTC | CASSLAGTWVLTF | many | . | TRBJ2-6 | TRBV4-3
TGTGCCAGCAGTGGTGCCGGGACAGGGAGTGGTGGCTATGGCTACACCTTC | CASSGAGTGSGGYGYTF | few | TRBD1 | TRBJ1-2 | TRBV12-3/TRBV12-4
TGTGCCAGCAGCCGACAAGATAACACTGAAGCTTTCTTT | CASSRQDNTEAFF | . | . | TRBJ1-1 | TRBV6-2/TRBV6-3
TGTGCCAGCAGCGTCGGGACAGGGGTTGAAAAACTGTTTTTT | CASSVGTGVEKLFF | few | TRBD1 | TRBJ1-4 | TRBV9
TGTGCCAGCAAGGAGGGAACGCACGAGCAGTACTTC | CASKEGTHEQYF | few | . | TRBJ2-7 | TRBV6-2/TRBV6-3
TGTGCCAGCTCACCACGGACTAGCGGGGACCACTCCTACAATGAGCAGTTCTTC | CASSPRTSGDHSYNEQFF | . | TRBD2 | TRBJ2-1 | TRBV18
TGTGCCAGCAACGCTCAGGGGAGCAATCAGCCCCAGCATTTT | CASNAQGSNQPQHF | once | . | TRBJ1-5 | TRBV7-9
TGTGCCAGCAGTTTTGGGGGCTTCAATGAGCAGTTCTTC | CASSFGGFNEQFF | . | . | TRBJ2-1 | TRBV12-3/TRBV12-4
TGTGCCAGCAGTTATTCCCAGGGGAGCGGCACTGAAGCTTTCTTT | CASSYSQGSGTEAFF | . | . | TRBJ1-1 | TRBV6-2/TRBV6-3
TGTGCCAGCAGCGCTTCCGGGACAGGGTCCGATGAGCAGTTCTTC | CASSASGTGSDEQFF | . | TRBD1 | TRBJ2-1 | TRBV7-3
TGTGCCAGCAGCCCGAGCGGGGGTTTGTACCCGAACACCGGGGAGCTGTTTTTT | CASSPSGGLYPNTGELFF | . | TRBD2 | TRBJ2-2 | TRBV9